Following are 10 T cell receptor beta chains from one sample sequenced in a study of metastatic and nonmetastatic thyroid tumors. TCRdb re-clonotyped the PCR reads via MiXCR. Altogether approximately 35,000 clones are present, 9.5% to 14% being singletons, with the ten largest covering roughly 16%. No treatment had been given to any patient before thyroid surgery. The sequenced material came from blood. The origin of the receptors is a female donor with papillary thyroid cancer or a benign thyroid nodule (not recorded which). Some clones in this sample may be carry-over from other donors' samples.

This clone was detected many times. CDR3 amino acids: CASTGGPSEAFF. As DNA, the CDR3 is TGCGCCAGCACAGGAGGTCCGAGTGAAGCTTTCTTT. V and J are TRBV10-2 and TRBJ1-1; D uncertain. This CDR3 is built from 12 residues. V lost 7 bases to trimming and J lost 7 bases, with 13 bases between them. Germline V lookup: CDR1 WSHSY, CDR2 SAAADI.

At least ten counts were recorded for this clone. The gene calls are TRBV6-5 and TRBJ1-1; 7 bases map to TRBD1. Germline values: CDR1 MNHEY, CDR2 SVGAGI. Losses at the gene ends were 0 bases for V and 2 bases for J; bases not matched to a gene: 6. This CDR3 spans 16 amino acids. CDR3 sequence reads: CASSYSVGTVNTEAFF. The DNA for the CDR3 is TGTGCCAGCAGTTACTCGGTCGGGACAGTCAACACTGAAGCTTTCTTT.

This clone was observed at least ten times. The rearrangement uses TRBV5-1 and TRBJ2-5, with 10 positions matching TRBD2. After removal of 0 bases from V and 0 bases from J, the junction contained 2 bases not matched to a gene. The V gene's germline CDR1 is SGHRS and CDR2 YFSETQ. This CDR3 region has 16 residues. The CDR3 loop reads CASSLAGTSDQETQYF. The CDR3 region has the DNA TGCGCCAGCAGCTTGGCCGGGACTAGCGACCAAGAGACCCAGTACTTC.

CDR3 nucleotide sequence: TGTGCCAGCAGTTCTCCCCAGGGGGGTCAGCCCCAGCATTTT. It specifies CASSSPQGGQPQHF. The chain employs TRBV12-3 or TRBV12-4 and TRBJ1-5, with 7 nucleotides matching TRBD1. The CDR3 has 14 amino acids. V shed 4 bases, J shed 6 bases, and the junction held 6 bases outside the gene matches.

The sample holds many counts of this clone. This chain uses TRBV20-1 with TRBJ1-2, with D unresolved. Germline loops: CDR1 DFQATT, CDR2 SNEGSKA (reference sequence). Trimming took 0 bases from V and 2 from J, leaving 28 bases between them. The CDR3 extends over 20 amino acids. CDR3 DNA sequence: TGCAGTGCTAGAGATAGAGCTTCGGAGGCAGGACTTTTAGGGAACTATGGCTACACCTTC. Translation: CSARDRASEAGLLGNYGYTF.

This clone was observed a few times. The missing conserved phenylalanine or tryptophan at the end of this CDR3 makes a read error likely. The CDR3 DNA reads TGTGCCAGCACCCGGGGAGCGGTAGAAGAGACCCAGTACCTC. Translated: CASTRGAVEETQYL. V and J are TRBV5-5 and TRBJ2-5, with D tentatively TRBD2 (5 bases). Trimming removed 6 bases from V and 3 bases from J, with 15 bases in between. The germline CDR1 and CDR2 sequences are SGHKS and YYEKEE (reference sequence). The CDR3 has 14 residues.

This clone came up many times. The V call is TRBV11-3, the J call TRBJ2-1, with 7 positions matching TRBD2. The CDR3 length is 18 residues. The trim removed 0 bases at V and 7 bases at J, leaving 15 bases unmatched. Germline V gene data show CDR1 as SGHNT and CDR2 as YENEEA. CDR3 amino acids: CASSLERGWRELDNEQFF. CDR3 nucleotides: TGTGCCAGCAGCTTAGAACGGGGTTGGCGGGAGTTGGATAATGAGCAGTTCTTC.

V and J are TRBV30 and TRBJ1-4, with D uncertain. V was pared by 4 bases and J by 8 bases, with 11 bases between. Per the germline V gene, CDR1 is GTSNPN and CDR2 is SVGIG (reference sequence). The CDR3 contains 12 residues. CDR3 protein: CAWIGDSEKLFF. The CDR3 DNA reads as TGTGCCTGGATCGGGGATTCGGAAAAACTGTTTTTT.

Ten or more counts support this clone. Other nucleotide sequences from this sample produce the same CDR3. This chain links TRBV6-2 or TRBV6-3 with TRBJ1-5; 8 positions match TRBD1. Germline V CDR1 and CDR2: MNHEY, SVGEGT. The V gene end was trimmed by 2 bases and the J gene end by 9 bases; junction bases not matched to a gene: 9. The CDR3 runs to 15 residues. CDR3 amino acids: CASSYRATGVAPQHF. The DNA for the CDR3 is TGTGCCAGCAGTTACCGCGCGACAGGGGTGGCGCCCCAGCATTTT.

On this clone itself: A read error may account for a junction end that differs from germline. The chain carries TRBV20-1 and TRBJ2-6; TRBD1 agrees at 8 bases. Germline V gene lookup returns CDR1 DFQATT and CDR2 SNEGSKA (reference sequence). This CDR3 region has 18 residues. This CDR3 reads CSARRFVDRAAWANVLTF. The CDR3, as DNA: TGCAGTGCTAGGAGGTTCGTGGACAGGGCGGCATGGGCCAACGTCTTGACTTTC.